This TCR beta chain was identified during a study of T-cell memory formation after mild COVID-19. Study at large: TCR clusters were mostly donor specific.

From the 5' RACE reads, TCRdb called clonotypes with MiXCR, one entry per CDR3 protein. The table has almost 250,000 distinct CDR3 sequences, roughly 14% seen once. What was sequenced was PBMCs or a T cell subset sorted from them (not recorded which). This clonotype was sampled from an adult woman who had mild COVID-19 (a few samples of this study predate the infection). Cell type and time point are not known.

The CDR3 spells CASSPHAVDTQYF. CDR3 DNA sequence: TGTGCCAGCAGCCCTCACGCGGTGGATACGCAGTATTTT. V gene TRBV7-2 combines with J gene TRBJ2-3; D ambiguous. The CDR3 runs to 13 residues. The V gene lost 5 bases and the J gene lost 6 bases, with 12 bases spanning the gap. CDR1 is SGHTA, CDR2 FQGNSA, per germline.